Each of the 15 T cell receptor beta chains below was sequenced from the same sample in a study of Graves' ophthalmopathy and Graves' hyperthyroidism. RNA transcripts were the source from which TCR beta CDR3 regions were amplified. The first-round RT-PCR employed HTBI primers together with the Qiagen OneStep RT-PCR kit. A multiplex PCR was then performed as the second round. Via MiXCR, TCRdb re-called the multiplex PCR reads, giving one row per CDR3 protein. The data contain 300,000 to 450,000 distinct CDR3 sequences, about 18% of them singletons. The specimen sequenced was peripheral blood. The receptors shown here come from an adult woman with stable Graves' hyperthyroidism.

Many counts were recorded for this clonotype. This chain joins TRBV28 and TRBJ1-1, with a possible D match to TRBD1 (6 bases). Germline-derived CDR1 and CDR2 are MDHEN and SYDVKM. The V gene lost 11 bases and the J gene lost 1 base, with 11 bases spanning the gap. The length of the CDR3 is 12 residues. CDR3 residues: CAGGRTNTEAFF. In DNA, the CDR3 is TGTGCCGGGGGCAGAACGAACACTGAAGCTTTCTTT. The entire variable domain, with the rest obtained from reference TRBV28 and TRBJ1-1, is as follows: DVKVTQSSRYLVKRTGEKVFLECVQDMDHENMFWYRQDPGLGLRLIYFSYDVKMKEKGDIPEGYSVSREKKERFSLILESASTNQTSMYLCAGGRTNTEAFFGQGTRLTVV.

This clonotype was seen more than once but under ten times. The chain joins TRBV28 to TRBJ2-3; no reliable D call. In germline, CDR1 is MDHEN, CDR2 SYDVKM. Trimming shortened V by 7 bases and J by 2 bases, and 16 bases separated the two germline ends. The CDR3 covers 15 residues. CDR3 protein: CASTEGLAPTDTQYF. CDR3 bases: TGTGCCAGCACCGAAGGTTTGGCGCCCACAGATACGCAGTATTTT.

This clonotype has a count of ten or more. The V and J genes are TRBV24-1 and TRBJ1-2; unclear D gene. The CDR3 consists of 12 residues. Germline CDR1 KGHDR, CDR2 SFDVKD. V was clipped by 12 bases and J by 5 bases, with 15 bases between them. CDR3 bases: TGTGCCTCACCCTTCGAACGGTATGGCTACACCTTC. This gives the protein CASPFERYGYTF.

This clonotype has a count of ten or more. The J gene is TRBJ2-7, the V gene TRBV12-3 or TRBV12-4; no clear D gene. This CDR3 contains 14 residues. V gave up 5 bases and J gave up 2 bases, with 13 bases separating them. The CDR3 here is CASSPARPAYEQYF. For the CDR3, the DNA is TGTGCCAGCAGTCCCGCCAGACCGGCCTACGAGCAGTACTTC.

The chain has TRBV28 and TRBJ1-5, with TRBD1 matching over 10 bases. Trimming removed 1 base from V and 4 bases from J; junction bases left unmatched: 10. The CDR3 loop spans 18 amino acids. The germline V gene encodes CDR1 MDHEN and CDR2 SYDVKM. The chain's CDR3 is CASSLFWSTGGLNQPQHF. The CDR3 DNA follows: TGTGCCAGCAGTTTATTTTGGTCGACAGGGGGCTTAAATCAGCCCCAGCATTTT.

This clonotype appeared a single time. The junction does not match germline at one end; this may be a read error. This sequence joins TRBV6-2 or TRBV6-3 and TRBJ1-5, with TRBD1 matching 9 bases. CDR1 MNHEY and CDR2 SVGEGT come from the germline V gene. The CDR3 totals 18 residues. The CDR3 region is CASNDRYKQGASYQPQHF. As DNA, the CDR3 is TGTGCCAGCAACGACCGCTATAAACAGGGGGCTAGCTATCAGCCCCAGCATTTT.

This clonotype was counted ten times or more. V usage is TRBV20-1 and J usage is TRBJ2-5; D may be TRBD2 (5 bases). The CDR3 is 13 amino acids. Germline loops: CDR1 DFQATT, CDR2 SNEGSKA (reference sequence). V gave up 3 bases and J gave up 5 bases, with 13 bases separating them. CDR3 in DNA: TGCAGTGCTAGCGGGGTGGGGATGGAGACCCAGTACTTC. The encoded protein is CSASGVGMETQYF.

This clonotype was found many times. The chain employs TRBV7-9 and TRBJ2-5; TRBD2 matches at 10 bases. Germline CDR1 is SEHNR and CDR2 is FQNEAQ (reference sequence). CDR3 length: 15 amino acids. The junction had 3 bases not matched to a gene; V was cut back by 4 bases and J by 1 base. As DNA, the CDR3 is TGTGCCAGCAGCTCCTGGACTAGCGGCCAAGAGACCCAGTACTTC. Amino acid sequence: CASSSWTSGQETQYF.

This clonotype was recorded a few times. This sequence joins TRBV29-1 and TRBJ2-7; tentatively, D is TRBD2 (6 bases). V was cut by 7 bases and J by 6 bases, with 19 bases left in between. Germline CDR1 and CDR2: SQVTM and ANQGSEA. The CDR3 sequence is 13 residues long. The CDR3 loop is CSARRETTVEQYF. The CDR3 DNA reads as TGCAGCGCCCGCCGGGAGACGACCGTCGAGCAGTACTTC.

This clonotype occurred a few times. The chain employs TRBV5-1 and TRBJ2-5; D is possibly TRBD2 (6 bases). In germline, CDR1 is SGHRS, CDR2 YFSETQ. The CDR3 is made up of 15 amino acids. V shed 2 bases and J shed 1 base, with 12 bases lying between them. Here the CDR3 reads CASSFVSGGQETQYF. The CDR3 bases are TGCGCCAGCAGCTTTGTTAGCGGCGGCCAAGAGACCCAGTACTTC.

This clonotype was counted many times. The V and J genes are TRBV19 and TRBJ2-7, with 7 nucleotides matching TRBD2. Germline V gene sequence: CDR1 LNHDA, CDR2 SQIVND (reference sequence). The CDR3 loop spans 13 amino acids. V dropped 4 bases and J dropped 3; count of bases not matched to a gene: 3. In DNA form, the CDR3 reads TGTGCCAGTAGTAACCTAGCGGACTACGAGCAGTACTTC. Translating it yields CASSNLADYEQYF.

This clonotype has at least ten counts. The chain links TRBV6-5 to TRBJ2-4; D perhaps matches TRBD2 (6 bases). Per germline, CDR1 MNHEY and CDR2 SVGAGI. V was trimmed by 3 bases and J by 0 bases, leaving 15 bases between them. This CDR3 spans 17 amino acids. In DNA, the CDR3 is TGTGCCAGCAGTTATCCATCCCTTAGCGGAGCCAAAAACATTCAGTACTTC. This sequence encodes CASSYPSLSGAKNIQYF.

This clonotype was detected many times. V usage is TRBV28 and J usage is TRBJ2-5; D may correspond to TRBD1 or TRBD2 (6 bases each). Trimming removed 6 bases from V and 2 bases from J, with 22 bases in between. The CDR3 spans 17 residues. Germline CDR1 reads MDHEN; CDR2 reads SYDVKM. The CDR3 sequence: CASSPITGSEGQETQYF. CDR3 coding DNA: TGTGCCAGCAGCCCCATTACAGGGTCGGAGGGGCAAGAGACCCAGTACTTC.

This clonotype was detected only once. The V and J genes are TRBV6-1 and TRBJ1-6; D is undetermined. CDR1 MNHNS and CDR2 SASEGT come from the germline V gene. This CDR3 comprises 14 residues. The CDR3 is CASARGPTNSPLHF. Written as DNA, the CDR3 is TGTGCTTCGGCGCGCGGACCGACGAATTCACCCCTCCACTTT.

This clonotype has at least ten counts. The chain couples TRBV27 to TRBJ2-7; weak D call: TRBD2 (5 bases). This CDR3 region has 16 residues. V lost 3 bases to trimming and J lost 3 bases, with 18 bases between them. Germline V lookup: CDR1 MNHEY, CDR2 SMNVEV (reference sequence). The CDR3 sequence: CASSFSFALAHYEQYF. DNA of the CDR3: TGTGCCAGCAGTTTTTCCTTCGCCTTAGCGCACTACGAGCAGTACTTC.